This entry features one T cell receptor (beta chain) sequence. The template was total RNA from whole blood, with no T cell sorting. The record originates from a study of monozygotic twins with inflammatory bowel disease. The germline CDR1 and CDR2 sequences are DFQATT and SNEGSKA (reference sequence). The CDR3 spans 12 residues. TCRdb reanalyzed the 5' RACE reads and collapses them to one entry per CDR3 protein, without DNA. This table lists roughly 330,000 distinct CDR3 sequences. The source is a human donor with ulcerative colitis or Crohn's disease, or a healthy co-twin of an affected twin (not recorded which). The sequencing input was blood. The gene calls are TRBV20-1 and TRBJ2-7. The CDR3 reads CSARGVVDEQYF.